Detailed here is one T cell receptor beta chain. Its antigen is currently unknown. This CDR3 region has 10 residues. Trimming took 8 bases from V and 3 from J, leaving 6 bases between them. Germline values: CDR1 SQVTM, CDR2 ANQGSEA. This entry belongs to a study of CD8+CD57+ T cells in acquired aplastic anemia. For the study at large: Mean DNA quantity obtained from sorted CD4+ and CD8+ cells was about 3 ug. Study findings and constraints: Patients versus controls showed no significant CD8+ Simpson's diversity difference.

Using genomic DNA as the template, TCR beta VDJ and CDR3 profiling was carried out. TCRdb independently ran MiXCR on the reads; one entry per CDR3 protein. The sample holds 200,000 to 300,000 distinct CDR3 sequences, 82% seen once. Only patients with CD8+CD57+ cell expansion on flow cytometry were chosen for sequencing. The rearrangement links TRBV29-1 to TRBJ2-3; D is uncertain. Sequences were obtained from sorted CD4+, CD8+, or CD8+CD57+ T cells (not recorded which) from PBMCs. The sequence was obtained from a human donor with aplastic anemia. The CDR3 region is CSFSTDTQYF. CDR3 in DNA: TGCAGCTTTTCGACAGATACGCAGTATTTT.